This TCR beta chain comes out of a study of CD8 T cells in ankylosing spondylitis (dated by TCRdb to 2015 to 2018). Regarding the research as a whole: To find TCR variants linked to disease, the study profiled T cell receptor beta repertoires in ankylosing spondylitis patients and healthy donors. The full study cohort was made up of approximately 24 ankylosing spondylitis patients and some 100 healthy donors. Peripheral blood was sampled, and synovial fluid was also collected from ankylosing spondylitis patients. What the authors observed across the whole study: Significant enrichment of the disease-linked clones was reported in matched synovial fluid samples from ankylosing spondylitis patients. Some TCR beta motif variants had previously been reported in synovial fluid and blood of reactive arthritis patients, which suggested common disease-initiation mechanisms. Blood from ankylosing spondylitis patients appeared to be characterized by a TCR beta motif made up of under ten highly homologous amino acid variants. The disease-linked clones had a CD8+ phenotype and were found at relatively low frequencies in peripheral blood.

On this clonotype: No cognate antigen has been identified for it. Base qualities are missing; no much larger clone stands one base away.

Instrument used: Illumina HiSeq 2500. Quantitative 5'-RACE with molecular barcodes was the method used to prepare the TCR beta libraries. On the authors' methods: A new computational method based on a probabilistic model of VDJ rearrangement was used to identify disease-linked TCR variants. TCRdb trimmed the raw reads at Q25, called clones with MiXCR and kept productive beta chains. Rows with a matching CDR3 protein are joined into one entry that keeps the most common DNA and genes. In this record, the V and J calls reflect TCRdb's handling and not the investigators' own analysis. Within this sample are 84,000 or so distinct CDR3 sequences, with more than 25% of them counted one time only. About 60% of the sample lies in the top ten. The junction shows trimming of 4 bases on V and 0 bases on J, and the gene matches do not reach 5 bases of it. From a lookup of the germline V gene, CDR1 and CDR2 are MGHRA and YSYEKL. The CDR3 holds 15 amino acids from the cysteine to the phenylalanine. Only CDR3 DNA is held: 45 bases, read in frame from base 1.

The chain couples TRBV4-1 to TRBJ1-1, with 7 bases matching TRBD1. The receptor was derived from a male donor with ankylosing spondylitis or in good health (not recorded which). The sample was blood, either unsorted or a sorted T cell fraction (not recorded which). The CDR3 region reads CASSRDTGVNTEAFF. The DNA sequence is given as TGCGCCAGCAGCCGAGACACAGGGGTGAACACTGAAGCTTTCTTT.